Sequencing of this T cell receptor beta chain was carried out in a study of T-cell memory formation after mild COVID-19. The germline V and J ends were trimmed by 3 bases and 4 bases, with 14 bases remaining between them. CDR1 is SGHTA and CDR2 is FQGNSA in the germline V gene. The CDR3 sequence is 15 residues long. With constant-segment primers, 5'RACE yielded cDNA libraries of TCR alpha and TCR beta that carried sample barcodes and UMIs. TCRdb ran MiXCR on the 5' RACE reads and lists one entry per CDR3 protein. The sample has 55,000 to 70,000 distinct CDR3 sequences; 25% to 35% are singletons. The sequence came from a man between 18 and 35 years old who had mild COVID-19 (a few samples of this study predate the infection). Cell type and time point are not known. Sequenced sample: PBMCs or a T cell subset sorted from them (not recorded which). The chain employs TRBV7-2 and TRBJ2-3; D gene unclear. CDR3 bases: TGTGCCAGCAGCTTTTGGCCAAAGAGCGCAGATACGCAGTATTTT. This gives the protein CASSFWPKSADTQYF.